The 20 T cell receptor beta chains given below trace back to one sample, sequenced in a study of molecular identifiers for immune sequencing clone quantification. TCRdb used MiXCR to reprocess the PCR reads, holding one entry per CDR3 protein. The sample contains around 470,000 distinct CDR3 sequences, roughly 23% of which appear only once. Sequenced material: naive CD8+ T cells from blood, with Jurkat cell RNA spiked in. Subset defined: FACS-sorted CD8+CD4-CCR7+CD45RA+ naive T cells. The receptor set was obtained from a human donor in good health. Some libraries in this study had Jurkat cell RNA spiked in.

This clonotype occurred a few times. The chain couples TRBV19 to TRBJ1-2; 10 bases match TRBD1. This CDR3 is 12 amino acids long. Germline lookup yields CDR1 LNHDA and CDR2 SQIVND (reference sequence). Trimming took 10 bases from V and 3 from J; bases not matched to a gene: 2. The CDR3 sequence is CATGQGDYGYTF. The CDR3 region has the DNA TGTGCCACAGGACAGGGGGACTATGGCTACACCTTC.

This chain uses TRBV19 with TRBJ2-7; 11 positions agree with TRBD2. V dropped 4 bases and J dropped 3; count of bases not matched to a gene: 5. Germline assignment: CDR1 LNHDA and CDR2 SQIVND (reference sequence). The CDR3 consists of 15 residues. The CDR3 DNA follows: TGTGCCAGTAGTACACTAGCGGGAGCCCTCTACGAGCAGTACTTC. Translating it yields CASSTLAGALYEQYF.

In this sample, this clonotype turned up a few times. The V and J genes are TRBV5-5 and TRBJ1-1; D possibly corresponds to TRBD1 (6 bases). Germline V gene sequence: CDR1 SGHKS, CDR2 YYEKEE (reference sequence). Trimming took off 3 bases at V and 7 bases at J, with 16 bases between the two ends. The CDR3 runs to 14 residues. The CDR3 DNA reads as TGTGCCAGCAGCTCGACCCGAGGACAGATTGAAGCTTTCTTT. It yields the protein CASSSTRGQIEAFF.

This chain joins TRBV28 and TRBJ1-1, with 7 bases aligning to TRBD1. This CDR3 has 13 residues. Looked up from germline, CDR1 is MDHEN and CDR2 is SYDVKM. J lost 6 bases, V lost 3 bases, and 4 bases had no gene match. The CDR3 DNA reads TGTGCCAGCAGTTTCGGGACAGCCCCTGAAGCTTTCTTT. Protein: CASSFGTAPEAFF.

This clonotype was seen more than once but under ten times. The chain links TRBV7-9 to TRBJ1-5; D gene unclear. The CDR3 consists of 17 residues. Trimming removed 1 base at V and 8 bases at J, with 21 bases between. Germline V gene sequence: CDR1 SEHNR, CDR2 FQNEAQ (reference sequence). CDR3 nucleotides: TGTGCCAGCAGCTTAGTTCGAGGAGGGTTGGCCCAGGAGCCCCAGCATTTT. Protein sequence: CASSLVRGGLAQEPQHF.

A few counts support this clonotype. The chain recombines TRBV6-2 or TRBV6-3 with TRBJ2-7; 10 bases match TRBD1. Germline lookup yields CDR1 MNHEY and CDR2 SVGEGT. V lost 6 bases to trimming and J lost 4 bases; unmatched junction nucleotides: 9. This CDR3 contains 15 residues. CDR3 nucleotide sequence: TGTGCCAGCAGACCACCGGGACAGGGGCAATACGAGCAGTACTTC. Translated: CASRPPGQGQYEQYF.

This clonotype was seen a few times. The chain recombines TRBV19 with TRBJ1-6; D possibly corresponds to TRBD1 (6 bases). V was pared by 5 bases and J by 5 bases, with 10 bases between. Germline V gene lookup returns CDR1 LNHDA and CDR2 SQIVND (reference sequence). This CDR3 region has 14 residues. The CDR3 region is CASSWGTNNSPLHF. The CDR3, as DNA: TGTGCCAGTAGTTGGGGGACAAATAATTCACCCCTCCACTTT. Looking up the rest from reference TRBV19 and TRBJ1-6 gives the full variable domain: DGGITQSPKYLFRKEGQNVTLSCEQNLNHDAMYWYRQDPGQGLRLIYYSQIVNDFQKGDIAEGYSVSREKKESFPLTVTSAQKNPTAFYLCASSWGTNNSPLHFGNGTRLTVT.

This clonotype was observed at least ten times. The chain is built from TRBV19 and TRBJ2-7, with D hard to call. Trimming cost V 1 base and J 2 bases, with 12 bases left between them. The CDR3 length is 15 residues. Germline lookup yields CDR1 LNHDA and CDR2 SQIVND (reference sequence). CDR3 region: CASSIATRSPYEQYF. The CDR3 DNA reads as TGTGCCAGTAGTATAGCGACCAGAAGCCCCTACGAGCAGTACTTC.

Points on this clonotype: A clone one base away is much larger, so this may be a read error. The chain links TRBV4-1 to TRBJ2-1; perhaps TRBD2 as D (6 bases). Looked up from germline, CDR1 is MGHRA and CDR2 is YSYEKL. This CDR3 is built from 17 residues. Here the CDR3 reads CTSSQDQAGSSYNEQFF. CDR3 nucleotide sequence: TGCACCAGCAGCCAAGATCAAGCGGGTTCCTCCTACAATGAGCAGTTCTTC.

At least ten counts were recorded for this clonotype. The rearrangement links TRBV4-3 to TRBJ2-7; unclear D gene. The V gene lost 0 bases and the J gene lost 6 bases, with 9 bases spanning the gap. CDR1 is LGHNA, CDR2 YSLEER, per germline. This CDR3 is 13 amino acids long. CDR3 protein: CASSQETTGEQYF. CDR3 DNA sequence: TGCGCCAGCAGCCAAGAGACCACCGGCGAGCAGTACTTC.

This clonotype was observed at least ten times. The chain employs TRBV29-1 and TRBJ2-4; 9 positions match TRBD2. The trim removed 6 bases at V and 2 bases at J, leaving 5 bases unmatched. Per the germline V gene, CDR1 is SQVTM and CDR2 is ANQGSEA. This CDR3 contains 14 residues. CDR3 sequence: CSVRTSATKNIQYF. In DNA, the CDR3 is TGCAGCGTCCGGACTAGCGCGACCAAAAACATTCAGTACTTC. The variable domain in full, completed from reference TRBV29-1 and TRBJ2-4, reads SAVISQKPSRDICQRGTSLTIQCQVDSQVTMMFWYRQQPGQSLTLIATANQGSEATYESGFVIDKFPISRPNLTFSTLTVSNMSPEDSSIYLCSVRTSATKNIQYFGAGTRLSVL.

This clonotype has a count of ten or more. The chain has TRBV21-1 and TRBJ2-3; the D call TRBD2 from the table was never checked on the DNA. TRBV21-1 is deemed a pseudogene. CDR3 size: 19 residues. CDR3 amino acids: CASSNLLSGGRKDTDTQYF. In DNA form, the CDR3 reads TGTGCCAGCAGCAATTTATTGAGCGGGGGGCGGAAAGACACAGATACGCAGTATTTT.

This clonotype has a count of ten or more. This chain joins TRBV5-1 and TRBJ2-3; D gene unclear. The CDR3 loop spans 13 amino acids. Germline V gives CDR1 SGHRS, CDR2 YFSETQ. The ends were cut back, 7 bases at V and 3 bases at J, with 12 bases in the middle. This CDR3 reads CASSKLRTDTQYF. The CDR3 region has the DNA TGCGCCAGCTCCAAACTCCGTACAGATACGCAGTATTTT.

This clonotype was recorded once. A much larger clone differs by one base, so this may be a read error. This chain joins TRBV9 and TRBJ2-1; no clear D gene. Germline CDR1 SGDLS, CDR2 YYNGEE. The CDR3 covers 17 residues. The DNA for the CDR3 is TGTGCCAGCAGCGTAGTCATCGGCGGAAGCTCCTACAATGAGCGGTTCTTC. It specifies CASSVVIGGSSYNERFF.

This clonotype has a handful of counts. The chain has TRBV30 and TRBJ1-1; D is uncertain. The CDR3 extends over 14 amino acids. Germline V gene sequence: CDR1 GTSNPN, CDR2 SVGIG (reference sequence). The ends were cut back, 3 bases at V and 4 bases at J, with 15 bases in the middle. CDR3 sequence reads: CAWSRRGSGTEAFF. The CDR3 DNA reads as TGTGCCTGGAGCCGACGAGGATCTGGCACTGAAGCTTTCTTT.

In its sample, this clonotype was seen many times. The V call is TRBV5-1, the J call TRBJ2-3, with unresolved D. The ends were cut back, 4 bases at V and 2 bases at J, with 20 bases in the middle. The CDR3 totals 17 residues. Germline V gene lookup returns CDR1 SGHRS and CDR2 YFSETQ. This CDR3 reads CASSAERRQTNTDTQYF. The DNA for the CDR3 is TGCGCCAGCAGCGCGGAACGACGGCAGACCAACACAGATACGCAGTATTTT.

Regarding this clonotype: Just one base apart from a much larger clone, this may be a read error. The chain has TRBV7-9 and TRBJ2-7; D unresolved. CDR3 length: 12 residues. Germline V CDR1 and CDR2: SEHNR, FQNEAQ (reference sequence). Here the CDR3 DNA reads TGTGCCAGCAGCCCAACAACTTACGTGCAGTACTTC. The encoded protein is CASSPTTYVQYF.

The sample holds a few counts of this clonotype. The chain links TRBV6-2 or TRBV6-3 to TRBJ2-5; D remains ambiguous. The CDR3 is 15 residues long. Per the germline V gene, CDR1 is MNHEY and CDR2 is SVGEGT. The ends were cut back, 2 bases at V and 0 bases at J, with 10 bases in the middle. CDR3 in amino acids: CASSYETPYQETQYF. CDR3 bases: TGTGCCAGCAGTTACGAGACACCGTACCAAGAGACCCAGTACTTC.

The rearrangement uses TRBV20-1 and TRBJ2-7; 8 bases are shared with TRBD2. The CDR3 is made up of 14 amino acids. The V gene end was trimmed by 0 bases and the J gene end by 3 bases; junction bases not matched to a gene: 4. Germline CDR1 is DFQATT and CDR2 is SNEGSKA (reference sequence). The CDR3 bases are TGCAGTGCTAGAGACGGGGGGGGCGGCTACGAGCAGTACTTC. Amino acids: CSARDGGGGYEQYF.

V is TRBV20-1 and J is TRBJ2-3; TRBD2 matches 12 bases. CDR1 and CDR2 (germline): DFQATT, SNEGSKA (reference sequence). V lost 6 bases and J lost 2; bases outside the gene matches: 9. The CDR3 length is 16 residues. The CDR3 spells CSAKSGTSGYTDTQYF. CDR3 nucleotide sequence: TGCAGTGCAAAGAGCGGGACTAGCGGGTACACAGATACGCAGTATTTT.